The subject of this entry is one T cell receptor beta chain. The data are from a study of blood T cell repertoires in COVID-19. TCRdb's copy holds only in-frame clones and misses some; the assay was immunoSEQ multiplex PCR. The data hold around 220,000 clones, with roughly 80% observed a single time. In germline, CDR1 is SQVTM, CDR2 ANQGSEA. The CDR3 loop spans 14 amino acids. The ends were cut back, 3 bases at V and 0 bases at J, with 9 bases in the middle. Material for sequencing was peripheral blood. The J gene is TRBJ2-1, the V gene TRBV29-1, with D unresolved. The origin of this receptor is a woman older than 75 with acute or convalescent COVID-19. CDR3 loop: CSVDFAASYNEQFF. The CDR3 bases are TGCAGCGTTGACTTTGCGGCCTCCTACAATGAGCAGTTCTTC.